The 15 T cell receptor beta chains given below trace back to one sample, sequenced in a study of shared clonotypes between healthy human individuals. Sequenced by immunoSEQ multiplex PCR; TCRdb stores in-frame clones only, minus some. Among 80,000 to 100,000 clones, roughly three quarters were seen once, and the ten largest hold 50%. The sample consisted of memory CD8+ T cells sorted from blood. Subset defined: CD45RO+ cells pooled with CCR7-negative TemRA cells. The receptor source for this set is a man aged 30-40 years in good health.

The chain recombines TRBV6-5 with TRBJ1-1; D is undetermined. The V end lost 8 bases, the J end lost 4 bases, and 8 bases lay between the germline ends. Germline V gene data show CDR1 as MNHEY and CDR2 as SVGAGI. The length of the CDR3 is 11 residues. The CDR3 nucleotides are TGTGCCAGCCTACGGGGCACTGAAGCTTTCTTT. It specifies CASLRGTEAFF.

CDR3 region: CASSKDYGYTF. In DNA form, the CDR3 reads TGTGCCAGCAGTAAGGACTATGGCTACACCTTC. This rearrangement joins TRBV28 to TRBJ1-2; D uncertain. Between the trimmed V and J ends, which lost 5 bases and 3 bases, there was a span of 4 bases. The CDR3 length is 11 residues. The germline gives CDR1 MDHEN, CDR2 SYDVKM.

The rearrangement joins TRBV29-1 to TRBJ2-1; 9 nucleotides align to TRBD1. J gave up 5 bases and V 4 bases, and 9 bases lay outside the gene matches. Germline V gene lookup returns CDR1 SQVTM and CDR2 ANQGSEA. The CDR3 length is 15 residues. CDR3 in DNA: TGCAGCGTTGTGGGGACAGGGAGAAAGAACAATGAGCAGTTCTTC. Its protein product is CSVVGTGRKNNEQFF.

The J gene is TRBJ2-1, the V gene TRBV7-9; TRBD2 matches at 8 bases. The length of the CDR3 is 13 residues. The V segment lost 5 bases and the J segment 8 bases; nucleotides outside the gene matches: 5. Germline assignment: CDR1 SEHNR and CDR2 FQNEAQ (reference sequence). In nucleotides, the CDR3 is TGTGCCAGCAGCCTTGGACTAGCAGATGAGCAGTTCTTC. Translation gives CASSLGLADEQFF.

The chain has TRBV4-3 and TRBJ1-2; 11 bases are a match to TRBD1. This CDR3 contains 16 residues. V lost 4 bases to trimming and J lost 4 bases; unmatched junction nucleotides: 8. CDR1 and CDR2 from the germline V gene are LGHNA and YSLEER. CDR3 bases: TGCGCCAGCAGCCTCCGGACAGGGGGCTCTAGCTATGGCTACACCTTC. As protein: CASSLRTGGSSYGYTF.

The rearrangement links TRBV7-7 to TRBJ2-7; TRBD2 might be the D (6 bases). CDR3 length equals 11 residues. Germline values: CDR1 SSHAT, CDR2 FNYEAQ (reference sequence). V dropped 1 base and J dropped 11 bases, with 9 bases sitting between them. The CDR3 region has the DNA TGTGCCAGCAGCTTAGGGGGGGTAGAGTACTTC. Amino acid sequence: CASSLGGVEYF.

The V call is TRBV7-2, the J call TRBJ2-7, with a tentative D call TRBD2 (6 bases). This CDR3 has 15 amino acids. V lost 0 bases, J lost 0 bases, and 9 bases lay in between. Germline loops: CDR1 SGHTA, CDR2 FQGNSA. CDR3 nucleotide sequence: TGTGCCAGCAGCTTAGCCGGCGGGGTCTCCTACGAGCAGTACTTC. This encodes CASSLAGGVSYEQYF.

The rearrangement joins TRBV7-2 to TRBJ2-7; D call uncertain. This CDR3 spans 12 amino acids. Per germline, CDR1 SGHTA and CDR2 FQGNSA. The V gene lost 5 bases and the J gene lost 4 bases, with 9 bases spanning the gap. The chain's CDR3 is CASSPTGYEQYF. In DNA, the CDR3 is TGTGCCAGCAGCCCCACCGGTTACGAGCAGTACTTC. Supplemented by reference TRBV7-2 and TRBJ2-7, the full variable domain reads GAGVSQSPSNKVTEKGKDVELRCDPISGHTALYWYRQSLGQGLEFLIYFQGNSAPDKSGLPSDRFSAERTGGSVSTLTIQRTQQEDSAVYLCASSPTGYEQYFGPGTRLTVT.

The chain carries TRBV2 and TRBJ2-1, with TRBD1 identical over 9 bases. J was trimmed by 5 bases and V by 10 bases; bases with no gene match: 12. The CDR3 has 15 residues. Per the germline V gene, CDR1 is SNHLY and CDR2 is FYNNEI. CDR3 DNA sequence: TGTGCCACCGTTACCGGGACAGGGATGAACAATGAGCAGTTCTTC. Amino acids: CATVTGTGMNNEQFF.

This chain joins TRBV6-6 and TRBJ2-1; a weak D match, TRBD1 (5 bases). Trimming pared 0 bases from V and 4 bases from J, leaving 10 bases between. The CDR3 spans 15 residues. Germline-derived CDR1 and CDR2 are MNHNY and SVGAGI (reference sequence). The CDR3 region is CASSYSTETYNEQFF. For the CDR3, the DNA is TGTGCCAGCAGTTACTCGACAGAGACTTACAATGAGCAGTTCTTC.

On this clone: One end of the junction fails to match germline, which may point to a read error. The CDR3 loop is CASSYRTAGSTRELFF. As DNA, the CDR3 is TGTGCCAGCAGTTATCGGACAGCGGGGTCCACCCGGGAGCTGTTTTTT. The chain employs TRBV6-5 and TRBJ2-2; tentatively, D is TRBD2 (7 bases). CDR3 length: 16 amino acids. In germline, CDR1 is MNHEY, CDR2 SVGAGI.

The chain is built from TRBV10-3 and TRBJ2-2; 8 bases match TRBD1. With V trimmed by 6 bases and J by 7 bases, 7 bases remained unmatched. CDR3 size: 14 residues. Germline V CDR1 and CDR2: ENHRY, SYGVKD. For the CDR3, the DNA is TGTGCCATCAGGAGGACAGGGTCTGACGGGGAGCTGTTTTTT. Its protein product is CAIRRTGSDGELFF.

V and J are TRBV7-1 and TRBJ2-1; 12 bases line up with TRBD2. TRBV7-1 is sorted into the ORF group, with uncertain function. V lost 1 base to trimming and J lost 9 bases; unmatched junction nucleotides: 7. The CDR3 spans 16 residues. CDR3 protein: CASSSGTSGALGEQFF. The DNA for the CDR3 is TGTGCCAGCAGCTCAGGGACTAGCGGGGCCCTGGGTGAGCAGTTCTTC.

The rearrangement links TRBV7-3 to TRBJ2-1; D is unresolved. Deletions cut 2 bases from V and 7 bases from J, with 9 bases between. There are 13 residues in the CDR3. Germline values: CDR1 SGHTA, CDR2 FQGTGA. In DNA, the CDR3 is TGTGCCAGCAGCTTATCCCCGTTTAATGAGCAGTTCTTC. Translated, it gives CASSLSPFNEQFF.

The chain couples TRBV7-2 to TRBJ2-7, with TRBD2 matching over 8 bases. From germline, CDR1 is SGHTA and CDR2 FQGNSA. This CDR3 has 14 residues. V trimming: 2 bases; J trimming: 7 bases; junction bases outside the gene matches: 7. The CDR3 DNA reads TGTGCCAGCAGCTTAACCGTGGGACTAGGTGAGCAGTACTTC. It encodes CASSLTVGLGEQYF.